This T cell receptor (beta chain) was documented in a study of PD-L1 blockade in urothelial cancer. Across the whole study: Blood was tested 3 weeks (second dose) and 6 weeks into treatment. Blood yielded a median of around 150,000 T cells per sample.

Sequencing was performed with immunoSEQ multiplex PCR; in TCRdb, only in-frame clones are kept and a portion is missing. The table lists under 70,000 clones, 80% to 90% of them singletons, with roughly 1.6% in the top ten. Stated time point: pretreatment peripheral blood. The CDR3 covers 14 residues. The chain employs TRBV7-5 and TRBJ2-3; the table assigns TRBD2, which was not confirmed against the DNA. TRBV7-5 is designated a pseudogene. The clonotype comes from a man between 65 and 85 years old with urothelial cancer. Source: PBMCs, taken around atezolizumab (anti-PD-L1) treatment. CDR3 bases: TGTGTCAGAAGCTTAGACCGGGACACAGATACGCAGTATTTT. Translating it yields CVRSLDRDTDTQYF.